The 32 T cell receptor beta chains presented below share a single source sample, sequenced in a study of graft-versus-host responses after intestinal transplantation. Here immunoSEQ multiplex PCR was the method, and the copy in TCRdb shows in-frame clones only, minus some. The data hold about 88,000 clones, with approximately 94% observed a single time. These TCRs are of unknown antigen specificity. The sample here was unstimulated CD4+ T cells sorted from spleen or lymph node cells, taken before transplant. These receptors all come from a human donor who was the organ donor for an intestinal transplant.

This rearrangement joins TRBV5-5 to TRBJ2-7, with D maybe TRBD1 (6 bases). The V gene lost 0 bases and the J gene lost 3 bases, with 10 bases spanning the gap. The CDR3 has 14 residues. Germline assignment: CDR1 SGHKS and CDR2 YYEKEE (reference sequence). CDR3 in DNA: TGTGCCAGCAGCTTGGCTTCAGGGGTCTACGAGCAGTACTTC. It codes for CASSLASGVYEQYF.

The chain carries TRBV5-1 and TRBJ2-1; maybe TRBD2 (5 bases). V was clipped by 0 bases and J by 4 bases, with 8 bases between them. CDR1 is SGHRS, CDR2 YFSETQ, per germline. The CDR3 loop spans 14 amino acids. The CDR3 region has the DNA TGCGCCAGCAGCTTGGATAGCGATTACAATGAGCAGTTCTTC. It translates to CASSLDSDYNEQFF.

The chain links TRBV5-1 to TRBJ1-1, with 8 bases identical to TRBD1. Germline trimming cut 5 bases from V and 4 bases from J; bases unmatched to any gene: 13. Per the germline V gene, CDR1 is SGHRS and CDR2 is YFSETQ. The CDR3 covers 16 residues. The DNA for the CDR3 is TGCGCCAGCAGACCCCACTGGGGACAGGTAGGCACTGAAGCTTTCTTT. Its protein product is CASRPHWGQVGTEAFF.

This clone was seen more than once but under ten times. One end of the junction does not line up with germline, which may come from a read error. The chain uses TRBV11-1 and TRBJ2-4, with 12 nucleotides matching TRBD2. Germline V gene sequence: CDR1 SGHAT, CDR2 FQDESV (reference sequence). This CDR3 contains 17 residues. CDR3 protein: CASSLEGLAGFKTIQYF. CDR3 nucleotide sequence: TGTGCCAGCAGCTTAGAAGGACTAGCGGGGTTTAAAACCATTCAGTACTTC.

This chain joins TRBV5-1 and TRBJ2-7, with 9 bases matching TRBD1. The CDR3 sequence is 15 residues long. The V and J ends lost 4 bases and 3 bases, in that order; junction bases with no gene match: 8. Germline V gene lookup returns CDR1 SGHRS and CDR2 YFSETQ. The CDR3 spells CASSLGTGTFYEQYF. CDR3 sequence (DNA): TGCGCCAGCAGCCTGGGGACAGGGACGTTCTACGAGCAGTACTTC.

The V call is TRBV5-6, the J call TRBJ2-1; perhaps D is TRBD1 or TRBD2 (5 bases each). V lost 1 base, J lost 2 bases, and 13 bases lay in between. This CDR3 is built from 16 residues. Germline V lookup: CDR1 SGHDT, CDR2 YYEEEE. The CDR3 region has the DNA TGTGCCAGCAGCTTGTATGACGGGGCCGCCTACAATGAGCAGTTCTTC. It translates to CASSLYDGAAYNEQFF. The whole variable domain, filled in from reference TRBV5-6 and TRBJ2-1, reads DAGVTQSPTHLIKTRGQQVTLRCSPKSGHDTVSWYQQALGQGPQFIFQYYEEEERQRGNFPDRFSGHQFPNYSSELNVNALLLGDSALYLCASSLYDGAAYNEQFFGPGTRLTVL.

The CDR3 DNA reads TGTGCCAGCAGCTTTGTGGTAGAGACCCAGTACTTC. It codes for CASSFVVETQYF. The chain is built from TRBV11-3 and TRBJ2-5; D is unresolved. The germline V gene encodes CDR1 SGHNT and CDR2 YENEEA. The CDR3 is 12 amino acids. The V end lost 3 bases, the J end lost 4 bases, and 6 bases lay between the germline ends.

The chain is built from TRBV5-4 and TRBJ2-5; D unresolved. The CDR3 extends over 14 amino acids. Trimming cost V 3 bases and J 1 base, with 10 bases left between them. The germline V gene has CDR1 SGHNT and CDR2 YYREEE (reference sequence). Here the CDR3 reads CASSYLGPQETQYF. DNA for the CDR3: TGTGCCAGCAGCTATCTAGGGCCCCAAGAGACCCAGTACTTC.

The chain has TRBV10-3 and TRBJ2-5; possibly TRBD1 for D (6 bases). CDR3 length: 13 amino acids. V was trimmed by 10 bases and J by 4 bases, leaving 16 bases between them. Germline V gene sequence: CDR1 ENHRY, CDR2 SYGVKD. This CDR3 is CATADSRAETQYF. For the CDR3, the DNA is TGTGCCACCGCGGACAGCAGGGCAGAGACCCAGTACTTC.

This chain connects TRBV28 to TRBJ2-3; no firm D call. The CDR3 runs 14 residues. Deletions cut 2 bases from V and 7 bases from J, with 13 bases between. Germline V CDR1 and CDR2: MDHEN, SYDVKM. Written as DNA, the CDR3 is TGTGCCAGCAGTTTAGAAGGTCTCATTCATACGCAGTATTTT. It translates to CASSLEGLIHTQYF.

V gene TRBV7-2 combines with J gene TRBJ2-1; TRBD2 aligns across 8 bases. Looked up from germline, CDR1 is SGHTA and CDR2 is FQGNSA. The CDR3 has 18 amino acids. V shed 5 bases, J shed 0 bases, and the junction held 12 bases outside the gene matches. CDR3 protein: CASSQPGGLAGSYNEQFF. CDR3 in DNA: TGTGCCAGCAGCCAGCCCGGTGGGCTAGCGGGCTCCTACAATGAGCAGTTCTTC.

The V and J genes are TRBV9 and TRBJ1-5; 8 bases match TRBD1. The CDR3 runs to 14 residues. The ends lost 3 bases at V and 3 bases at J; junction bases unmatched: 2. Germline CDR1 reads SGDLS; CDR2 reads YYNGEE. CDR3 DNA: TGTGCCAGCAGCGGGACAGGGCTCAATCAGCCCCAGCATTTT. Protein product: CASSGTGLNQPQHF.

The chain uses TRBV11-2 and TRBJ1-6, with a possible D match to TRBD1 (5 bases). Trimming removed 5 bases at V and 10 bases at J, with 21 bases between. This CDR3 contains 16 residues. Germline V gene data show CDR1 as SGHAT and CDR2 as FQNNGV. CDR3 in amino acids: CASSALLMGTESPLHF. The DNA of the CDR3 is TGTGCCAGCAGCGCCCTATTAATGGGGACTGAATCACCCCTCCACTTT.

The V and J genes are TRBV20-1 and TRBJ1-2; D gene ambiguous. This CDR3 spans 11 amino acids. From germline, CDR1 is DFQATT and CDR2 SNEGSKA (reference sequence). For the CDR3, the DNA is TGCAGCGAGAGGAATAACTATGGCTACACCTTC. It is translated as CSERNNYGYTF.

This clone was found once. CDR3 loop: CASSRDRADTQYF. DNA of the CDR3: TGTGCCAGCAGTAGAGACAGGGCAGATACGCAGTATTTT. V usage is TRBV2 and J usage is TRBJ2-3; 7 bases are a match to TRBD1. V shed 5 bases and J 4 bases; nucleotides not matched to a gene: 3. The CDR3 loop spans 13 amino acids. Germline assignment: CDR1 SNHLY and CDR2 FYNNEI.

This rearrangement joins TRBV4-2 to TRBJ2-5; D may be TRBD2 (6 bases). Germline V gene lookup returns CDR1 LGHNA and CDR2 YNFKEQ. This CDR3 spans 17 amino acids. Trimming pared 0 bases from V and 7 bases from J, leaving 21 bases between. CDR3 sequence: CASSQDLSKRLDLTQYF. The CDR3 coding sequence is TGTGCCAGCAGCCAAGATCTGTCTAAGCGACTAGATTTGACCCAGTACTTC.

This rearrangement joins TRBV10-3 to TRBJ1-1; no clear D gene. CDR3 length equals 12 residues. The V end lost 7 bases, the J end lost 1 base, and 7 bases lay between the germline ends. Germline CDR1 reads ENHRY; CDR2 reads SYGVKD. CDR3 residues: CAITTGNTEAFF. CDR3 in DNA: TGTGCCATCACCACCGGGAACACTGAAGCTTTCTTT.

The J gene is TRBJ1-2, the V gene TRBV2; D is unclear. This CDR3 has 15 amino acids. From germline, CDR1 is SNHLY and CDR2 FYNNEI. V shed 3 bases and J shed 0 bases, with 11 bases lying between them. The DNA for the CDR3 is TGTGCCAGCAGTGACCTCGGGGTTGCTAACTATGGCTACACCTTC. Amino acid sequence: CASSDLGVANYGYTF.

The chain is built from TRBV7-9 and TRBJ2-7; the D gene is possibly TRBD1 (8 bases). Germline CDR1 reads SEHNR; CDR2 reads FQNEAQ (reference sequence). Trimming shortened V by 2 bases and J by 5 bases, and 13 bases separated the two germline ends. The CDR3 totals 14 residues. The CDR3 protein is CASSLRTGRDEQYF. CDR3 in DNA: TGTGCCAGCAGCTTACGGACAGGGAGGGACGAGCAGTACTTC.

V is TRBV5-6 and J is TRBJ1-1, with D unclear. V lost 4 bases and J 1 base, leaving 14 bases between the germline ends. CDR3 length: 15 residues. Germline CDR1 is SGHDT and CDR2 is YYEEEE. In DNA form, the CDR3 reads TGTGCCAGCAGCAATGCGGCGGGAGGGAACACTGAAGCTTTCTTT. Its protein product is CASSNAAGGNTEAFF.

This chain links TRBV21-1 with TRBJ2-7; TRBD1 is taken as the D call from the table, unchecked against the DNA. TRBV21-1 is marked as a pseudogene. This CDR3 has 12 residues. The CDR3 coding sequence is TGTGCCAGCAGCAAAGGACAGGGCGAGCAGTACTTC. It is translated as CASSKGQGEQYF.

This sequence joins TRBV27 and TRBJ1-1; 9 bases align to TRBD1. Germline CDR1 MNHEY, CDR2 SMNVEV (reference sequence). The CDR3 totals 17 residues. After removal of 2 bases from V and 0 bases from J, the junction contained 7 bases not matched to a gene. Here the CDR3 reads CASSLRTGVGMNTEAFF. The DNA for the CDR3 is TGTGCCAGCAGTTTACGGACAGGGGTGGGGATGAACACTGAAGCTTTCTTT.

A single count supports this clone. The J gene is TRBJ2-7, the V gene TRBV27, with a weak D call TRBD2 (7 bases). With 6 bases removed from V and 7 bases from J, the gap between germline ends came to 16 bases. CDR1 is MNHEY and CDR2 is SMNVEV in the germline V gene (reference sequence). This CDR3 is 13 amino acids long. The CDR3 nucleotides read TGTGCCAGCAGCCGCCGGGGGGCAAGGGAGCAGTACTTC. Its protein product is CASSRRGAREQYF.

The chain recombines TRBV28 with TRBJ1-2; the match to TRBD1 covers 7 bases. V lost 0 bases, J lost 5 bases, and 6 bases stayed unmatched. From germline, CDR1 is MDHEN and CDR2 SYDVKM. The CDR3 is made up of 15 amino acids. DNA for the CDR3: TGTGCCAGCAGTTTATGGGACAGGAGGGAGTATGGCTACACCTTC. Amino acid sequence: CASSLWDRREYGYTF.

This clone was seen a single time. Here the CDR3 reads CASSLGQGIYEQYF. The CDR3 DNA follows: TGCGCCAGCAGCCTGGGACAGGGGATCTACGAGCAGTACTTC. V is TRBV4-3 and J is TRBJ2-7, with 10 bases identical to TRBD1. The V gene's germline CDR1 is LGHNA and CDR2 YSLEER. This CDR3 has 14 amino acids. V dropped 4 bases and J dropped 3; count of bases not matched to a gene: 3.

The V gene is TRBV5-1, the J gene TRBJ2-7; TRBD1 agrees at 8 bases. The CDR3 runs to 13 residues. J was trimmed by 5 bases and V by 4 bases; bases with no gene match: 5. CDR1 is SGHRS and CDR2 is YFSETQ in the germline V gene. CDR3 sequence reads: CASSNQGADEQYF. The CDR3 DNA follows: TGCGCCAGCAGCAATCAGGGGGCCGACGAGCAGTACTTC.

The chain combines TRBV5-1 with TRBJ1-1; D is undetermined. Germline values: CDR1 SGHRS, CDR2 YFSETQ. This CDR3 has 14 amino acids. Trimming removed 5 bases at V and 3 bases at J, with 14 bases between. DNA of the CDR3: TGCGCCAGCAGTGGTACAGCGTTGTACACTGAAGCTTTCTTT. This encodes CASSGTALYTEAFF.

The chain links TRBV4-1 to TRBJ1-2; D remains ambiguous. Germline CDR1 reads MGHRA; CDR2 reads YSYEKL. V was shortened by 8 bases and J by 0 bases, with 16 bases between the two germline ends. The CDR3 loop spans 15 amino acids. CDR3: CASSLVQTANYGYTF. CDR3 bases: TGCGCCAGCTCGCTGGTCCAGACCGCTAACTATGGCTACACCTTC.

The J gene is TRBJ2-4, the V gene TRBV20-1, with D hard to call. Germline values: CDR1 DFQATT, CDR2 SNEGSKA (reference sequence). The CDR3 is made up of 11 amino acids. V was cut by 1 base and J by 2 bases, with 0 bases left in between. The chain's CDR3 is CSARAKNIQYF. The CDR3 bases are TGCAGTGCTAGAGCCAAAAACATTCAGTACTTC.

This chain links TRBV7-9 with TRBJ2-3; D unresolved. Looked up from germline, CDR1 is SEHNR and CDR2 is FQNEAQ (reference sequence). CDR3 length: 13 residues. V lost 6 bases to trimming and J lost 6 bases, with 13 bases between them. The CDR3 nucleotides read TGTGCCAGCAGACTTACAAGTTCGGATACGCAGTATTTT. It translates to CASRLTSSDTQYF.

The chain links TRBV28 to TRBJ1-2; D remains unclear. Trimming left V 3 bases short and J 4 bases short, with 6 bases between. CDR1 and CDR2 from the germline V gene are MDHEN and SYDVKM. This CDR3 is built from 12 residues. Here the CDR3 DNA reads TGTGCCAGCAGTTTGGGCAGCTATGGCTACACCTTC. Amino acid sequence: CASSLGSYGYTF.

The chain joins TRBV12-5 to TRBJ1-2; possible D gene TRBD1, 6 bases. The germline CDR1 and CDR2 sequences are LGHNT and FRNRAP. This CDR3 region has 17 residues. V was trimmed by 2 bases and J by 1 base, leaving 17 bases between them. The CDR3 DNA follows: TGTGCTAGTGGTTTGATCTCGGGCCAGGGGAATAACTATGGCTACACCTTC. As protein: CASGLISGQGNNYGYTF.